This is a list of T cell receptor beta chains from one sample in a study of T cell responses to AZD1222 COVID-19 vaccine. Measured with immunoSEQ multiplex PCR; TCRdb has only the in-frame clones, and not every one. The table records some 150,000 clones, just over 90% of them present only once. The material sequenced was peripheral blood, taken on day 0 of AZD1222 vaccination. The receptors were sampled from an adult in good health. Both conserved end residues are part of each CDR3. A D gene is named only where the DNA matches it firmly. Some rows have no size entry. The others give once, few or many, or a class for an expanded clone.

size: -
D: -
V: TRBV6-1
J: TRBJ1-5
DNA: TGTGCCAGCAGTGAAGTCCCCGGCGGGGGGCTGTCCCAGCATTTT
CDR3: CASSEVPGGGLSQHF

size: -
D: TRBD2
V: TRBV2
J: TRBJ2-1
DNA: TGTGCCAGCAGTGAATGGGGACTAGCGGGAGAGGAGTTCTTC
CDR3: CASSEWGLAGEEFF

size: -
D: TRBD1
V: TRBV5-1
J: TRBJ2-2
DNA: TGCGCCAGCAGCTCTTCCGGGACAGAAAACACCGGGGAGCTGTTTTTT
CDR3: CASSSSGTENTGELFF

size: -
D: -
V: TRBV7-2
J: TRBJ2-7
DNA: TGTGCCAGCAGCTTGGGGGGACCCTACGAGCAGTACTTC
CDR3: CASSLGGPYEQYF

size: -
D: -
V: TRBV5-4
J: TRBJ1-3
DNA: TGTGCCACCACCGAGGGGTCTAAAGGTTCTGGAAACACCATATATTTT
CDR3: CATTEGSKGSGNTIYF

size: -
D: -
V: TRBV11-3
J: TRBJ2-1
DNA: TGTGCCAGCAGCCCTTCTAGCATCCATGAGCAGTTCTTC
CDR3: CASSPSSIHEQFF

size: -
D: -
V: TRBV10-3
J: TRBJ2-5
DNA: TGTGCCATCAGTGAGTCCTACTACGTGTACCAAGAGACCCAGTACTTC
CDR3: CAISESYYVYQETQYF

size: -
D: -
V: TRBV7-8
J: TRBJ1-6
DNA: TGTGCCAGCAGTCCACGACAGGCAACAAATTCACCCCTCCACTTT
CDR3: CASSPRQATNSPLHF

size: -
D: TRBD2
V: TRBV18
J: TRBJ2-3
DNA: TGTGCCAGCTCCCCCCGGGGGGGATTGAGCACAGATACGCAGTATTTT
CDR3: CASSPRGGLSTDTQYF

size: once
D: -
V: TRBV7-2
J: TRBJ2-2
DNA: TGTGCCAGCAGCGACGGGGGCGCCGGGGAGCTGTTTTTT
CDR3: CASSDGGAGELFF

size: -
D: -
V: TRBV7-2
J: TRBJ1-5
DNA: TGTGCCAGCAGCCAAGGGGTCGGGATGTCCCAGCATTTT
CDR3: CASSQGVGMSQHF

size: -
D: -
V: TRBV19
J: TRBJ2-5
DNA: TGTGCCAGTAGTAACAAGGAGACCCAGTACTTC
CDR3: CASSNKETQYF

size: -
D: TRBD2
V: TRBV10-2
J: TRBJ2-7
DNA: TGCGCCAGCAAGCGGCTAGCGGGGTCGTACGAGCAGTACTTC
CDR3: CASKRLAGSYEQYF

size: -
D: -
V: TRBV5-1
J: TRBJ1-1
DNA: TGCGCCAGCAGCTTGGATGACTCCATAGCGAACACTGAAGCTTTCTTT
CDR3: CASSLDDSIANTEAFF

size: -
D: TRBD2
V: TRBV12-3/TRBV12-4
J: TRBJ2-7
DNA: TGTGCCAGCTCCGGGACTAGCGACTACGAGCAGTACTTC
CDR3: CASSGTSDYEQYF

size: -
D: TRBD1
V: TRBV12-3/TRBV12-4
J: TRBJ1-6
DNA: TGTGCCAGCACCCGACAGGGAGGTTCACCCCTCCACTTT
CDR3: CASTRQGGSPLHF

size: -
D: TRBD1
V: TRBV5-1
J: TRBJ2-3
DNA: TGCGCCAGCAGCTCGCTACAGACAGGGGGCCTGTCAGATACGCAGTATTTT
CDR3: CASSSLQTGGLSDTQYF

size: -
D: -
V: TRBV7-2
J: TRBJ1-1
DNA: TGTGCCAGCGGCCTCAGTGGGTCGGTGAACACTGAAGCTTTCTTT
CDR3: CASGLSGSVNTEAFF

size: -
D: -
V: TRBV7-9
J: TRBJ2-3
DNA: TGTGCCAGCAGCTTATGGGCGGGCCCCCTTGCTGCAGATACGCAGTATTTT
CDR3: CASSLWAGPLAADTQYF

size: once
D: -
V: TRBV29-1
J: TRBJ1-1
DNA: TGCAGCGCCGGCGTTTGGGGCTATGAAGCTTTCTTT
CDR3: CSAGVWGYEAFF

size: -
D: -
V: TRBV19
J: TRBJ2-6
DNA: TGTGCCAGTAGTATCCCCTCAGGTTCCGGGGCCAACGTCCTGACTTTC
CDR3: CASSIPSGSGANVLTF

size: few
D: TRBD1
V: TRBV11-3
J: TRBJ1-2
DNA: TGTGCCAGCAGCTTGCAGGGGGGAGGCGGCTACACCTTC
CDR3: CASSLQGGGGYTF

size: -
D: -
V: TRBV5-5
J: TRBJ1-1
DNA: TGTGCCAGCAGCTTGGGGAGGGCGGAGAACACTGAAGCTTTCTTT
CDR3: CASSLGRAENTEAFF

size: -
D: -
V: TRBV2
J: TRBJ1-2
DNA: TGTGCCAGCAGTGAAGAAGGCGGATACTATGGCTACACCTTC
CDR3: CASSEEGGYYGYTF

size: -
D: -
V: TRBV11-2
J: TRBJ2-1
DNA: TGTGCCAGCAGCTTAGGCAGGGTACTTTACAATGAGCAGTTCTTC
CDR3: CASSLGRVLYNEQFF

size: -
D: -
V: TRBV5-1
J: TRBJ1-1
DNA: TGCGCCAGCAGCTTCAGAGGGACGAACACTGAAGCTTTCTTT
CDR3: CASSFRGTNTEAFF

size: -
D: -
V: TRBV25-1
J: TRBJ2-2
DNA: TGTGCCAGCAGTAAAGTTGTAAACACCGGGGAGCTGTTTTTT
CDR3: CASSKVVNTGELFF

size: -
D: -
V: TRBV10-3
J: TRBJ2-1
DNA: TGTGCCATCAGCTCACCCCTAGCTAATGAGCAGTTCTTC
CDR3: CAISSPLANEQFF

size: -
D: -
V: TRBV9
J: TRBJ1-1
DNA: TGTGCCAGCAGCGAGGGGACGCAAGCTTTCTTT
CDR3: CASSEGTQAFF

size: -
D: -
V: TRBV6-5
J: TRBJ1-4
DNA: TGTGCCTCCTCCCTCCGGGGGGCGGGCCAAAAACTGTTTTTT
CDR3: CASSLRGAGQKLFF

size: -
D: -
V: TRBV6-5
J: TRBJ2-7
DNA: TGTGCCAGCAGTTATAGGCAGGCCTACGAGCAGTACTTC
CDR3: CASSYRQAYEQYF

size: -
D: -
V: TRBV27
J: TRBJ2-2
DNA: TGTGCCAGCAGCCCCGGGGGTGTGGGCACCGGGGAGCTGTTTTTT
CDR3: CASSPGGVGTGELFF

size: -
D: TRBD2
V: TRBV7-9
J: TRBJ2-1
DNA: TGTGCCAGCAGCCTTAGCGGGACCGCCTACAATGAGCAGTTCTTC
CDR3: CASSLSGTAYNEQFF

size: -
D: -
V: TRBV7-2
J: TRBJ1-1
DNA: TGTGCCAGCAGCTTAAGAACCCAGGGAGGGACTGAAGCTTTCTTT
CDR3: CASSLRTQGGTEAFF

size: -
D: TRBD1
V: TRBV5-1
J: TRBJ1-1
DNA: TGCGCCAGCAGCCGGGAGGGACAGCTGAACACTGAAGCTTTCTTT
CDR3: CASSREGQLNTEAFF

size: -
D: -
V: TRBV5-1
J: TRBJ2-3
DNA: TGCGCCAGCAGCTTCGCAGGGGTGACAGATACGCAGTATTTT
CDR3: CASSFAGVTDTQYF

size: -
D: TRBD2
V: TRBV5-1
J: TRBJ2-1
DNA: TGCGCCAGCAGCCACAGCGGGATTACCTACAATGAGCAGTTCTTC
CDR3: CASSHSGITYNEQFF

size: -
D: -
V: TRBV2
J: TRBJ1-5
DNA: TGTGCCAGCCGTACAGGGCGCAATCAGCCCCAGCATTTT
CDR3: CASRTGRNQPQHF

size: -
D: TRBD1
V: TRBV9
J: TRBJ1-2
DNA: TGTGCCAGCAAAGAGACAGGGGACGATGGCTACACCTTC
CDR3: CASKETGDDGYTF

size: -
D: -
V: TRBV3-1/TRBV3-2
J: TRBJ1-4
DNA: TGTGCCAGCAGCCAAGATCGGGGGAGGAGAGGTGAAAAACTGTTTTTT
CDR3: CASSQDRGRRGEKLFF

size: -
D: TRBD1
V: TRBV27
J: TRBJ1-5
DNA: TGTGCCAGCAGCCCGACAGGGGCTCAGCCCCAGCATTTT
CDR3: CASSPTGAQPQHF

size: -
D: -
V: TRBV5-1
J: TRBJ1-1
DNA: TGCGCCAGCAGCGTTCTTGGGGACACTGAAGCTTTCTTT
CDR3: CASSVLGDTEAFF

size: -
D: -
V: TRBV9
J: TRBJ2-5
DNA: TGTGCCAGCAGCGTAGGTGTTGGTGAGACCCAGTACTTC
CDR3: CASSVGVGETQYF

size: -
D: TRBD1
V: TRBV3-1/TRBV3-2
J: TRBJ1-2
DNA: TGTGCCAGCAGCCATAACCGGGGACAGGGGTATGGCTACACCTTC
CDR3: CASSHNRGQGYGYTF

size: -
D: TRBD1
V: TRBV9
J: TRBJ2-7
DNA: TGTGCCAGCAGCGTGGATGGACAGGGGGGAGACGAGCAGTACTTC
CDR3: CASSVDGQGGDEQYF

size: few
D: TRBD1
V: TRBV5-6
J: TRBJ1-4
DNA: TGTGCCAGCAGCTCCACAGGGGTCCGAGAAAAACTGTTTTTT
CDR3: CASSSTGVREKLFF

size: -
D: -
V: TRBV6-1
J: TRBJ1-1
DNA: TGTGCCAGCAGTGAACGGGGGAACACTGAAGCTTTCTTT
CDR3: CASSERGNTEAFF

size: -
D: -
V: TRBV11-2
J: TRBJ2-7
DNA: TGTGCCAGCAGCAGGGGGAGAGTCTACGAGCAGTACTTC
CDR3: CASSRGRVYEQYF

size: -
D: -
V: TRBV6-4
J: TRBJ1-2
DNA: TGTGCCGTCCCGGGGGCAGTGAGGGGCTACACCTTC
CDR3: CAVPGAVRGYTF

size: -
D: -
V: TRBV30
J: TRBJ1-5
DNA: TGTGCCTGGAGTACCCTGGCGGGTCAGCCCCAGCATTTT
CDR3: CAWSTLAGQPQHF

size: -
D: -
V: TRBV5-1
J: TRBJ2-2
DNA: TGCGCCAGCAGGGGTCCAAAAACGAACACCGGGGAGCTGTTTTTT
CDR3: CASRGPKTNTGELFF

size: -
D: -
V: TRBV2
J: TRBJ1-4
DNA: TGTGCCAGCAGTGTGAAAGGTGATGCTGAAAAACTGTTTTTT
CDR3: CASSVKGDAEKLFF

size: -
D: -
V: TRBV6-5
J: TRBJ2-3
DNA: TGTGCCAGCAGCCCCAATAACCCTAGCACAGATACGCAGTATTTT
CDR3: CASSPNNPSTDTQYF

size: -
D: TRBD1
V: TRBV30
J: TRBJ1-2
DNA: TGTGCCTGGAGTTCCCGGGACAGGGTGGGTGGCTACACCTTC
CDR3: CAWSSRDRVGGYTF

size: -
D: TRBD1
V: TRBV6-2/TRBV6-3
J: TRBJ1-1
DNA: TGTGCCAGCAGTTTGACAGGGGGAGAAACTGAAGCTTTCTTT
CDR3: CASSLTGGETEAFF

size: -
D: -
V: TRBV3-1/TRBV3-2
J: TRBJ1-1
DNA: TGTGCCAGCAGCCAAGCAAGGAACACTGAAGCTTTCTTT
CDR3: CASSQARNTEAFF

size: -
D: TRBD1
V: TRBV5-4
J: TRBJ1-6
DNA: TGTGCCAGCAGCTTGGCCCCGGACAGGTTACTTAATTCACCCCTCCACTTT
CDR3: CASSLAPDRLLNSPLHF

size: once
D: TRBD1
V: TRBV19
J: TRBJ1-5
DNA: TGTGCCAGTAGTATTAGGACAGGGTATAGCAATCAGCCCCAGCATTTT
CDR3: CASSIRTGYSNQPQHF

size: -
D: -
V: TRBV7-2
J: TRBJ2-1
DNA: TGTGCCAGCAGCCTACAGGGATCGATAGGAAACAATGAGCAGTTCTTC
CDR3: CASSLQGSIGNNEQFF